This T cell receptor (beta chain) originates from a study of PD-1 blockade in classical Hodgkin lymphoma. Overall study context: Nivolumab was administered to patients intravenously at 3 mg/kg every 2 weeks.

Libraries were prepared by immunoSEQ multiplex PCR; TCRdb keeps only in-frame clonotypes and omits some of them. The data hold 50,000 to 65,000 clones, with approximately 90% observed a single time. Every patient experienced relapse after autologous stem cell transplantation, and brentuximab vedotin exposure varied. Study-wide results and caveats: Sources of repertoire differences remain undefined, possibly disease activity or prior therapy. A reduction in baseline TCR diversity was reportedly seen in newly diagnosed patients relative to healthy donors. Whoever responded completely had baseline diversity much like that seen in newly diagnosed patients.

Regarding this clone: Its antigen remains unknown. Other DNA variants within this sample encode the same CDR3.

Trimming stripped 0 bases from V and 8 bases from J, with 8 bases between. The CDR3 sequence is 12 residues long. In germline, CDR1 is SGHRS, CDR2 YFSETQ. The chain is built from TRBV5-1 and TRBJ1-2; the D is unclear. The sequence derives from a human donor with classical Hodgkin lymphoma. This sample comprised peripheral blood mononuclear cells (PBMCs), obtained before the second cycle of nivolumab. This chain's CDR3 is CASSLEGYGYTF. CDR3 bases: TGCGCCAGCAGCTTGGAAGGGTACGGCTACACCTTC.